Presented here are 10 T cell receptor beta chains from one specimen sequenced in a study of human T cells and chemical hapten exposure. Each CDR3 protein gets one entry after TCRdb re-called the RACE reads with MiXCR. There are around 150,000 distinct CDR3 sequences in the sample; 13% to 15% occur only once, and 1.5% to 2% lies in the top ten. Time point in this sample: patch test 1, 2 weeks after DPC sensitization. Regarding treatment: therapeutic diphenylcyclopropenone sensitization with weekly scalp DPC. The source material was whole blood, sampled in connection with sensitization to the hapten diphenylcyclopropenone (DPC). These receptors all stem from a woman in her 30s with alopecia areata. Some clones in this sample may be carry-over from other donors' samples.

The V and J genes are TRBV9 and TRBJ2-1; the D gene could be TRBD1 or TRBD2 (5 bases each). This CDR3 region has 15 residues. Germline CDR1 and CDR2: SGDLS and YYNGEE. The V and J ends lost 0 bases and 9 bases respectively, with 16 bases between them. DNA of the CDR3: TGTGCCAGCAGCGTAGCGGGCCAAGGGGCGGGTGAGCAGTTCTTC. It yields the protein CASSVAGQGAGEQFF.

The chain has TRBV7-9 and TRBJ1-6; the match to TRBD1 covers 8 bases. Unmatched junction bases numbered 2, after V lost 4 bases and J lost 6 bases. This CDR3 has 14 residues. Germline V gives CDR1 SEHNR, CDR2 FQNEAQ (reference sequence). Here the CDR3 reads CASSSQGANSPLHF. The CDR3 DNA sequence: TGTGCCAGCAGCTCTCAGGGGGCTAATTCACCCCTCCACTTT. Full variable domain (outside the CDR3, taken from reference TRBV7-9 and TRBJ1-6): DTGVSQNPRHKITKRGQNVTFRCDPISEHNRLYWYRQTLGQGPEFLTYFQNEAQLEKSRLLSDRFSAERPKGSFSTLEIQRTEQGDSAMYLCASSSQGANSPLHFGNGTRLTVT.

The genes are TRBV29-1 and TRBJ2-1, with a tentative D call TRBD2 (5 bases). V shed 4 bases and J shed 5 bases, with 12 bases lying between them. The germline gives CDR1 SQVTM, CDR2 ANQGSEA. The CDR3 sequence is 13 residues long. CDR3 sequence (DNA): TGCAGCGTTGTAGGCGCGGGTGACAATGAGCAGTTCTTC. It encodes CSVVGAGDNEQFF.

This rearrangement joins TRBV29-1 to TRBJ2-5, with D hard to call. This CDR3 spans 11 amino acids. Germline V gene sequence: CDR1 SQVTM, CDR2 ANQGSEA. Between the trimmed V and J ends, which lost 2 bases and 4 bases, there was a span of 5 bases. The CDR3 protein is CSVELRETQYF. The CDR3 region has the DNA TGCAGCGTTGAATTGAGAGAGACCCAGTACTTC. Together with reference TRBV29-1 and TRBJ2-5, the CDR3 gives the full variable domain: SAVISQKPSRDICQRGTSLTIQCQVDSQVTMMFWYRQQPGQSLTLIATANQGSEATYESGFVIDKFPISRPNLTFSTLTVSNMSPEDSSIYLCSVELRETQYFGPGTRLLVL.

This clonotype was observed at least ten times. This chain joins TRBV11-1 and TRBJ1-6, with 8 bases matching TRBD1. With 8 bases clipped from V and 1 base from J, the junction kept 4 bases outside the gene matches. The V gene's germline CDR1 is SGHAT and CDR2 FQDESV (reference sequence). The CDR3 runs to 15 residues. The CDR3 DNA sequence: TGTGCCAGCCGGAACAGGGGGTCCTATAATTCACCCCTCCACTTT. It encodes CASRNRGSYNSPLHF.

This clonotype was counted only a few times. This chain uses TRBV28 with TRBJ2-7; maybe TRBD1 (6 bases). This CDR3 comprises 13 residues. CDR1 MDHEN and CDR2 SYDVKM come from the germline V gene. V was clipped by 5 bases and J by 5 bases, with 13 bases between them. The CDR3: CASSPGTSNEQYF. CDR3 in DNA: TGTGCCAGCAGTCCCGGGACATCGAACGAGCAGTACTTC.

The chain's CDR3 is CASSGNRDSEAFF. As DNA, the CDR3 is TGTGCCAGCTCGGGGAACAGGGACAGTGAAGCTTTCTTT. The J gene is TRBJ1-1, the V gene TRBV18, with 7 bases lining up with TRBD1. Germline trimming cut 6 bases from V and 7 bases from J; bases unmatched to any gene: 8. The germline V gene has CDR1 KGHSH and CDR2 LQKENI. There are 13 residues in the CDR3.

The J gene is TRBJ2-2, the V gene TRBV9; tentatively, D is TRBD2 (6 bases). CDR1 and CDR2 (germline): SGDLS, YYNGEE. The CDR3 is made up of 13 amino acids. The V and J ends lost 1 base and 10 bases respectively, with 11 bases between them. The CDR3 is CASSVKAGVELFF. CDR3 bases: TGTGCCAGCAGCGTAAAAGCGGGCGTGGAGCTGTTTTTT.

This sequence joins TRBV7-2 and TRBJ2-1; weak D call: TRBD2 (5 bases). The V end lost 3 bases, the J end lost 9 bases, and 12 bases lay between the germline ends. Germline values: CDR1 SGHTA, CDR2 FQGNSA. The CDR3 loop spans 13 amino acids. The CDR3 protein is CASSLDSVGEQFF. In nucleotides, the CDR3 is TGTGCCAGCAGCTTGGATAGCGTAGGTGAGCAGTTCTTC.

This clonotype was observed a handful of times. This chain links TRBV7-7 with TRBJ2-5; weak D call: TRBD2 (5 bases). Germline CDR1 and CDR2: SSHAT and FNYEAQ (reference sequence). CDR3 size: 14 residues. The ends were cut back, 3 bases at V and 1 base at J, with 9 bases in the middle. DNA of the CDR3: TGTGCCAGCAGCTTGCTTGGAGGCCAAGAGACCCAGTACTTC. Translated, it gives CASSLLGGQETQYF.